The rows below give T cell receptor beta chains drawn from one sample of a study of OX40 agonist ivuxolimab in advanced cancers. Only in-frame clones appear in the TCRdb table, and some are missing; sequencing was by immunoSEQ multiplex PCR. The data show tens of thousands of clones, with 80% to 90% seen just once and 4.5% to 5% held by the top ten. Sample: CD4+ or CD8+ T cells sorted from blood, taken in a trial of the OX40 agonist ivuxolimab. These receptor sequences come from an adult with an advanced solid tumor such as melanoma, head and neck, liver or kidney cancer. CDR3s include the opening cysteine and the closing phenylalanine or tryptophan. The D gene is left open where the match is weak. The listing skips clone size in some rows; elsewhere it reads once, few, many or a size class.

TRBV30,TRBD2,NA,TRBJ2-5,CAWSEAGGPWETQYF,TGTGCCTGGAGTGAGGCGGGGGGGCCGTGGGAGACCCAGTACTTC
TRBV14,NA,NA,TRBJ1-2,CASSRDLYGYTF,TGTGCCAGCAGCCGGGACCTCTATGGCTACACCTTC
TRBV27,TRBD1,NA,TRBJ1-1,CASGRQGAGGTEAFF,TGTGCCAGCGGTCGACAGGGGGCAGGGGGCACTGAAGCTTTCTTT
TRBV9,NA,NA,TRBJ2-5,CASSPKRDSLFEETQYF,TGTGCCAGCAGCCCAAAGCGAGACAGCCTGTTTGAAGAGACCCAGTACTTC
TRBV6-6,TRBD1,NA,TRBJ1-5,CASSPQDRGNQPQHF,TGTGCCAGCAGTCCCCAGGACAGGGGGAATCAGCCCCAGCATTTT
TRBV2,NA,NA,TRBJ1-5,CASREGRNQPQHF,TGTGCCAGCAGGGAGGGGAGGAATCAGCCCCAGCATTTT
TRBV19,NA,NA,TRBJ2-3,CASSIDRGTDTQYF,TGTGCCAGTAGTATAGATCGCGGGACAGATACGCAGTATTTT
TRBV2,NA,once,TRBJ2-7,CASRRSGLSYEQYF,TGTGCCAGCAGGCGGAGCGGGCTTTCCTACGAGCAGTACTTC
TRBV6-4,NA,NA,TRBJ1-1,CASSESRGSQAFF,TGTGCCAGCAGTGAATCCAGGGGTTCACAGGCTTTCTTT
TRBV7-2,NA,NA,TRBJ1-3,CASSLWAGGNTIYF,TGTGCCAGCAGCTTATGGGCGGGTGGAAACACCATATATTTT
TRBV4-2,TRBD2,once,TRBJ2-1,CASSQAGTSHYNEQFF,TGTGCCAGCAGCCAAGCCGGGACTAGTCATTACAATGAGCAGTTCTTC
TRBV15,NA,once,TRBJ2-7,CATSRDYINNEQYF,TGTGCCACCAGCAGAGATTACATTAACAACGAGCAGTACTTC
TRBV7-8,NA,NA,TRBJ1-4,CASSPRQDLREKLFF,TGTGCCAGCAGCCCCCGACAGGACCTTAGAGAAAAACTGTTTTTT
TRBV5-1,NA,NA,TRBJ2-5,CASSLGGQETQYF,TGCGCCAGCAGCTTGGGGGGCCAAGAGACCCAGTACTTC
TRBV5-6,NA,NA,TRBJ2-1,CASSLGRRHPSYNEQFF,TGTGCCAGCAGCTTGGGGCGTCGACATCCCTCATACAATGAGCAGTTCTTC
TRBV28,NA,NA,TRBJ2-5,CASSSHGRSPVETQYF,TGTGCCAGCAGTTCACATGGCAGGAGCCCCGTGGAGACCCAGTACTTC
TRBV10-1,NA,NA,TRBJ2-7,CASSETVDHEQYF,TGCGCCAGCAGTGAGACAGTTGACCACGAGCAGTACTTC
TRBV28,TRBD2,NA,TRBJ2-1,CASRLAGGPIFSYNEQFF,TGTGCCAGCAGACTAGCGGGGGGCCCTATCTTCTCCTACAATGAGCAGTTCTTC
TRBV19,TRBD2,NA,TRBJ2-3,CASRSSGRGTDTQYF,TGTGCCAGTAGATCTAGCGGGAGAGGCACAGATACGCAGTATTTT
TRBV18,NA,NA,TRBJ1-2,CASSPDSYGYTF,TGTGCCAGCTCACCGGACAGCTATGGCTACACCTTC
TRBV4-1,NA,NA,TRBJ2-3,CASSQGPGGWDTQYF,TGCGCCAGCAGCCAAGGTCCCGGGGGCTGGGATACGCAGTATTTT
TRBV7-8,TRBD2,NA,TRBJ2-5,CASSLLAGGSIETQYF,TGTGCCAGCAGCTTGTTAGCGGGAGGGAGCATAGAGACCCAGTACTTC
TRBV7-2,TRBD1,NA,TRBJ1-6,CASSKDRGGSPLHF,TGTGCCAGCAGCAAGGACAGGGGTGGTTCACCCCTCCACTTT
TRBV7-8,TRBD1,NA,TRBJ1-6,CASSPDRAAYNSPLHF,TGTGCCAGCAGCCCTGACAGGGCGGCCTATAATTCACCCCTCCACTTT
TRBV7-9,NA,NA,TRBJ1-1,CASSQGTGAFF,TGTGCCAGCAGCCAGGGGACCGGAGCTTTCTTT
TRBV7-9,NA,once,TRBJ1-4,CASSSGQGGEKLFF,TGTGCCAGCAGCTCGGGACAAGGTGGTGAAAAACTGTTTTTT
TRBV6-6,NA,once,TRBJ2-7,CASSRASGTDPYEQYF,TGTGCCAGCAGCCGTGCTTCCGGGACGGACCCCTACGAGCAGTACTTC
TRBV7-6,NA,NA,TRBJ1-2,CASSLGGYSPDGYTF,TGTGCCAGCAGCTTAGGGGGTTACAGCCCCGATGGCTACACCTTC
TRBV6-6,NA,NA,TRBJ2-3,CASSKDQPRSTDTQYF,TGTGCCAGCAGCAAAGATCAACCACGGAGCACAGATACGCAGTATTTT
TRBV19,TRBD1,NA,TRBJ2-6,CASKGARSGTGANVLTF,TGTGCCAGCAAGGGGGCCCGGTCGGGCACCGGGGCCAACGTCCTGACTTTC
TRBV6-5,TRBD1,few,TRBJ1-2,CASKLDRDYGYTF,TGTGCCAGCAAATTGGACAGGGACTATGGCTACACCTTC
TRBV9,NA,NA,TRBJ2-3,CASSVVGGRSTDTQYF,TGTGCCAGCAGCGTAGTGGGGGGGCGTAGCACAGATACGCAGTATTTT
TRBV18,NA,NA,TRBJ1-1,CASSPGGTAQVVAFF,TGTGCCAGCTCACCAGGGGGCACAGCGCAGGTAGTAGCTTTCTTT
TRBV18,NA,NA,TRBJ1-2,CASSFSQGQNYGYTF,TGTGCCAGCTCATTTAGTCAGGGGCAAAACTATGGCTACACCTTC
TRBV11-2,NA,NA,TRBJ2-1,CASSFTETGEQFF,TGTGCCAGCAGCTTTACCGAAACAGGGGAGCAGTTCTTC
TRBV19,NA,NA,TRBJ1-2,CATRKFDGYTF,TGTGCCACCCGCAAGTTCGATGGCTACACCTTC
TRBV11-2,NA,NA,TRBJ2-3,CASSPRSPGTDTQYF,TGTGCCAGCAGCCCACGGTCCCCGGGAACAGATACGCAGTATTTT
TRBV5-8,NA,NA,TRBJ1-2,CASNQDNAGYGYTF,TGTGCCAGCAATCAAGATAACGCAGGCTATGGCTACACCTTC
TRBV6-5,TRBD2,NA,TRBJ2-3,CASSYTLAGAADTQYF,TGTGCCAGCAGTTACACACTAGCGGGGGCCGCAGATACGCAGTATTTT
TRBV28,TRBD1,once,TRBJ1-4,CASTWGDSTNEKLFF,TGTGCCAGCACTTGGGGGGACAGTACTAATGAAAAACTGTTTTTT
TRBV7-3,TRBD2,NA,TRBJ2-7,CASSACPGTSRYPFPYEQYF,TGTGCCAGCAGCGCCTGCCCGGGGACTAGCAGATACCCGTTCCCCTACGAGCAGTACTTC
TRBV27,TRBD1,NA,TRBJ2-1,CASSEHRGQGVFF,TGTGCCAGCAGTGAACACCGGGGACAGGGGGTGTTCTTC
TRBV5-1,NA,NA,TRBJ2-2,CASSLVDSRELFF,TGCGCCAGCAGCTTGGTGGACAGTAGGGAGCTGTTTTTT
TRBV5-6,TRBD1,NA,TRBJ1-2,CASSRGTGHSFYGYTF,TGTGCCAGCAGCCGCGGGACAGGGCACTCATTCTATGGCTACACCTTC
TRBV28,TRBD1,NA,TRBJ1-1,CASRTRQGRTEAFF,TGTGCCAGCAGAACTAGACAGGGACGCACTGAAGCTTTCTTT
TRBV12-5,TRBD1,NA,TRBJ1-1,CASGPGTGRTEAFF,TGTGCTAGTGGTCCGGGGACAGGGCGTACTGAAGCTTTCTTT
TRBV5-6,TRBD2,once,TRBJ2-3,CASSFLAGGGNTQYF,TGTGCCAGCAGCTTCCTAGCGGGGGGAGGAAATACGCAGTATTTT
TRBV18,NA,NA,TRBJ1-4,CASSFASNRAANEKLFF,TGTGCCAGCTCATTCGCCTCAAACCGGGCGGCTAATGAAAAACTGTTTTTT
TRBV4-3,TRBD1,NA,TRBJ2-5,CASSQDAGTVIKETQYF,TGCGCCAGCAGCCAAGACGCCGGGACAGTCATTAAAGAGACCCAGTACTTC
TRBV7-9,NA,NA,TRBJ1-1,CASSFAPNTEAFF,TGTGCCAGCAGTTTCGCTCCGAACACTGAAGCTTTCTTT
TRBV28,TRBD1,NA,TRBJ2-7,CASRSDRDNLSYEQYF,TGTGCCAGCAGATCGGACAGGGACAACTTATCCTACGAGCAGTACTTC